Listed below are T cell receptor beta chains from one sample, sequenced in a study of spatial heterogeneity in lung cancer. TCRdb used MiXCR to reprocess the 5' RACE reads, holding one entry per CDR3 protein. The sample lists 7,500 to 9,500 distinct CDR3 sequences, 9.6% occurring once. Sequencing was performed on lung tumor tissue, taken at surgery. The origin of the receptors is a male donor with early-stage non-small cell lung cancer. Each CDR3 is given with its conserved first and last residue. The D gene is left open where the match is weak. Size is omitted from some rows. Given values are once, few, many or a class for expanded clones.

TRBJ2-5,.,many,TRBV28,CASSFWGAQETQYF,TGTGCCAGCAGTTTTTGGGGGGCCCAAGAGACCCAGTACTTC
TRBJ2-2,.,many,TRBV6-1,CASRPSRKTTGELFF,TGTGCCAGCAGACCAAGCCGTAAAACCACCGGGGAGCTGTTTTTT
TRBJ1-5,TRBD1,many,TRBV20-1,CSADVQGSHNQPQHF,TGCAGTGCTGACGTACAGGGGAGTCACAATCAGCCCCAGCATTTT
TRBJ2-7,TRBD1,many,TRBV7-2,CASSWGQGAEYEQYF,TGTGCCAGCAGCTGGGGACAGGGGGCGGAGTACGAGCAGTACTTC
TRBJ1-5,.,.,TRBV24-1,CATSDLQPTVDQPQHF,TGTGCCACCAGTGATTTGCAACCGACGGTCGATCAGCCCCAGCATTTT
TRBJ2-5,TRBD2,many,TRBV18,CASSPGTSVRTQYF,TGTGCCAGCTCACCCGGGACTAGCGTACGGACCCAGTACTTC
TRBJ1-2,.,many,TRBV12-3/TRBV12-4,CASFTNYGYTF,TGTGCCAGCTTCACTAACTATGGCTACACCTTC
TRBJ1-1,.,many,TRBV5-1,CASTETVNTEAFF,TGCGCCAGCACTGAGACAGTGAACACTGAAGCTTTCTTT
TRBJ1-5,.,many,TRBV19,CASSIEGRPQHF,TGTGCCAGTAGTATAGAAGGAAGGCCCCAGCATTTT
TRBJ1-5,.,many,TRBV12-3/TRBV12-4,CASSYSPNQPQHF,TGTGCCAGCAGTTACTCCCCCAATCAGCCCCAGCATTTT
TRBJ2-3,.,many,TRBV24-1,CATSHEVADTQYF,TGTGCCACCAGTCATGAGGTTGCAGATACGCAGTATTTT
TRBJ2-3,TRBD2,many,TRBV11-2,CASSLAGSRNTQYF,TGTGCCAGCAGCCTAGCGGGATCGAGGAATACGCAGTATTTT
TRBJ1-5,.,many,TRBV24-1,CATSDQQTGNQPQHF,TGTGCCACCAGTGATCAGCAAACAGGGAACCAGCCCCAGCATTTT
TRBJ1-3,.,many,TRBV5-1,CASSLAPRDTIYF,TGCGCCAGCAGCTTGGCCCCTCGAGACACCATATATTTT
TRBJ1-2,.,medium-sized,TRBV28,CASSLSPAYYGYTF,TGTGCCAGCAGTTTGAGTCCGGCCTACTATGGCTACACCTTC
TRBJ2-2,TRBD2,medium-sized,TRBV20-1,CSALGLAGAGELFF,TGCAGTGCCTTGGGACTAGCGGGAGCCGGGGAGCTGTTTTTT
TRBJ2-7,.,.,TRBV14,CASSLGRGYEQYF,TGTGCCAGCAGTCTTGGACGAGGCTACGAGCAGTACTTC
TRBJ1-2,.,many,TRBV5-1,CASSLDAGYGYTF,TGCGCCAGCAGCTTGGACGCTGGCTATGGCTACACCTTC
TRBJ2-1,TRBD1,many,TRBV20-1,CSAARDREVDSDEQFF,TGCAGTGCTGCCCGGGACAGGGAAGTCGATAGCGATGAGCAGTTCTTC
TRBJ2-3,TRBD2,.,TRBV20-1,CSATGLAGGRETDTQYF,TGCAGTGCTACTGGACTAGCGGGAGGAAGAGAGACAGATACGCAGTATTTT
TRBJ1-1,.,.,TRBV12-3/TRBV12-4,CASSLPGSTEAFF,TGTGCCAGCAGTTTACCGGGGAGCACTGAAGCTTTCTTT
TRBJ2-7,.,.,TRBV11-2,CASSYPGSTFEQYF,TGTGCCAGCAGCTACCCGGGCAGTACCTTCGAGCAGTACTTC
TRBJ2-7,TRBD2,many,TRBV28,CASKKRGLAQYF,TGTGCCAGCAAAAAACGCGGACTAGCGCAGTACTTC
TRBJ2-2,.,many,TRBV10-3,CAAEQGLNTGELFF,TGTGCCGCGGAACAGGGCCTAAACACCGGGGAGCTGTTTTTT
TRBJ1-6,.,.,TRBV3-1,CASSHHRDNSPLHF,TGTGCCAGCAGCCACCACAGGGATAATTCACCCCTCCACTTT
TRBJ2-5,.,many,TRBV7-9,CASSRLSLAPETQYF,TGTGCCAGCAGCCGACTATCTCTAGCTCCAGAGACCCAGTACTTC
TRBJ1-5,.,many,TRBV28,CASSLIPVDRNQPQHF,TGTGCCAGCAGTTTGATTCCTGTCGACAGGAATCAGCCCCAGCATTTT
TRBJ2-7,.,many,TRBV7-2,CASSVPGYEQYF,TGTGCCAGCAGCGTCCCGGGCTACGAGCAGTACTTC
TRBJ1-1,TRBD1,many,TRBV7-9,CASSSGTGAAEAFF,TGTGCCAGCAGCTCCGGGACAGGGGCGGCTGAAGCTTTCTTT
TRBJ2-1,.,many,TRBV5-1,CASSLVGVSGNEQFF,TGCGCCAGCAGCTTGGTAGGAGTATCTGGGAATGAGCAGTTCTTC
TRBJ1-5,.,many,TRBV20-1,CSARRTDRNQPQHF,TGCAGTGCAAGACGGACGGATAGAAATCAGCCCCAGCATTTT
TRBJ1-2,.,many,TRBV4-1,CASSQGPDTNYGYTF,TGCGCCAGCAGCCAGGGGCCGGATACTAACTATGGCTACACCTTC
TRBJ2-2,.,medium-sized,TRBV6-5,CASSYSWGGGASGELFF,TGTGCCAGCAGTTACTCCTGGGGAGGGGGCGCTTCCGGGGAGCTGTTTTTT
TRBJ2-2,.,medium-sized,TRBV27,CASSFGRGNTGELFF,TGTGCCAGCAGTTTCGGCAGGGGCAACACCGGGGAGCTGTTTTTT
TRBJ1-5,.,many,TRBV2,CASSEEGLTRSNQPQHF,TGTGCCAGCAGTGAAGAGGGCCTTACTCGAAGCAATCAGCCCCAGCATTTT
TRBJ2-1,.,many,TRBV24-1,CATSGPRYNEQFF,TGTGCCACCAGTGGCCCAAGGTACAATGAGCAGTTCTTC
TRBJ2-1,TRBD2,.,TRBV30,CAWSKTSGNEQFF,TGTGCCTGGAGTAAGACTAGCGGGAATGAGCAGTTCTTC
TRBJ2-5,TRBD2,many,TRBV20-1,CSARLAGGKTQYF,TGCAGTGCTAGACTAGCGGGGGGGAAGACCCAGTACTTC
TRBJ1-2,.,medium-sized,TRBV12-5,CASGLVYNYGYTF,TGTGCTAGTGGTTTAGTCTATAACTATGGCTACACCTTC
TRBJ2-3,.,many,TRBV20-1,CRTGQTTQYF,TGCAGGACAGGACAGACTACGCAGTATTTT
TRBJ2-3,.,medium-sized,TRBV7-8,CASSLAGSTDTQYF,TGTGCCAGCAGCTTGGCCGGGAGCACAGATACGCAGTATTTT
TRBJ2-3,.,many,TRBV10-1,CASSEVTRFTDTQYF,TGCGCCAGCAGTGAGGTGACAAGGTTCACAGATACGCAGTATTTT
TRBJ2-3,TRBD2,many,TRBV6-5,CASRTRAGGRADTQYF,TGTGCCAGCAGAACCCGAGCGGGAGGGCGGGCAGATACGCAGTATTTT
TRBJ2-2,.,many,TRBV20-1,CSARDRRQGLTGELFF,TGCAGTGCTAGAGATCGGCGGCAGGGTTTAACCGGGGAGCTGTTTTTT
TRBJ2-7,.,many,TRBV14,CASSSLGQFYEQYF,TGTGCCAGCAGCAGCCTAGGACAGTTCTACGAGCAGTACTTC
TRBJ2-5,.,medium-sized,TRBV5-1,CASSLGMETQYF,TGCGCCAGCAGCTTAGGAATGGAGACCCAGTACTTC
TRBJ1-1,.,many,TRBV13,CASSLGAGTAEAFF,TGTGCCAGCAGCTTAGGTGCGGGAACCGCTGAAGCTTTCTTT
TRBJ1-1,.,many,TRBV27,CASKKYKAKVRTTEAFF,TGTGCCAGCAAAAAGTATAAGGCGAAGGTGCGAACGACTGAAGCTTTCTTT
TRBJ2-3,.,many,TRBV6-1,CASRLALDTQYF,TGTGCCAGCAGGCTTGCCTTAGATACGCAGTATTTT
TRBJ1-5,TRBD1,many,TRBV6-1,CASSEHRDRNQPQHF,TGTGCCAGCAGCGAACACCGGGACAGGAATCAGCCCCAGCATTTT
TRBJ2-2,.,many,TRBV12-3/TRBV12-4,CASSPGTFQGYTGELFF,TGTGCCAGCAGCCCAGGGACTTTTCAAGGATACACCGGGGAGCTGTTTTTT
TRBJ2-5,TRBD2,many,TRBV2,CASSEGSLAGGYQETQYF,TGTGCCAGCAGTGAAGGCTCACTAGCGGGAGGGTACCAAGAGACCCAGTACTTC
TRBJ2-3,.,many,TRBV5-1,CASSLAWRIDTQYF,TGCGCCAGCAGCTTGGCCTGGAGAATAGATACGCAGTATTTT
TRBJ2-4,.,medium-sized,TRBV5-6,CASSWDMKNIQYF,TGTGCCAGCAGCTGGGACATGAAAAACATTCAGTACTTC